These 24 T cell receptor beta chains were sequenced from one sample in a study of monozygotic twins with cystic fibrosis. Assay used: immunoSEQ multiplex PCR; TCRdb lists only in-frame clones, some missing. This sample yields some 31,000 clones, of which around four fifths are seen a single time; over 0.7% belongs to the top ten. Sample: blood. The receptors derive from a girl aged 2 to 10 with cystic fibrosis.

V usage is TRBV4-2 and J usage is TRBJ1-1; unclear D gene. The CDR3 spans 15 residues. Germline lookup yields CDR1 LGHNA and CDR2 YNFKEQ. V dropped 2 bases and J dropped 2 bases, with 12 bases sitting between them. CDR3: CASSQPGPDNTEAFF. CDR3 in DNA: TGTGCCAGCAGCCAACCGGGCCCAGATAACACTGAAGCTTTCTTT.

This clone was counted a single time. The chain recombines TRBV11-2 with TRBJ2-2; D is possibly TRBD1 (6 bases). CDR1 is SGHAT, CDR2 FQNNGV, per germline. V was pared by 2 bases and J by 2 bases, with 18 bases between. The CDR3 length is 18 residues. The DNA for the CDR3 is TGTGCCAGCAGCTTAATTTTGGGGAACAGGGCCAACACCGGGGAGCTGTTTTTT. Encoded protein: CASSLILGNRANTGELFF. The full variable domain, with the rest looked up from reference TRBV11-2 and TRBJ2-2, is EAGVAQSPRYKIIEKRQSVAFWCNPISGHATLYWYQQILGQGPKLLIQFQNNGVVDDSQLPKDRFSAERLKGVDSTLKIQPAKLEDSAVYLCASSLILGNRANTGELFFGEGSRLTVL.

The genes are TRBV6-1 and TRBJ2-3, with a possible D match to TRBD2 (5 bases). Looked up from germline, CDR1 is MNHNS and CDR2 is SASEGT. Trimming pared 3 bases from V and 3 bases from J, leaving 13 bases between. The CDR3 is made up of 15 amino acids. In DNA form, the CDR3 reads TGTGCCAGCAGTGAGATCGACCCGGGGACAGATACGCAGTATTTT. The encoded protein is CASSEIDPGTDTQYF.

V usage is TRBV19 and J usage is TRBJ1-1; a possible D gene is TRBD1 (5 bases). Germline CDR1 LNHDA, CDR2 SQIVND (reference sequence). Between the trimmed V and J ends, which lost 5 bases and 0 bases, there was a span of 16 bases. CDR3 length: 16 amino acids. CDR3 nucleotide sequence: TGTGCCAGTAGTGCTAGTCGGGGGGTTGTGAACACTGAAGCTTTCTTT. Protein: CASSASRGVVNTEAFF.

The V call is TRBV4-1, the J call TRBJ2-1; the D is unclear. CDR3 length: 11 amino acids. Trimming removed 3 bases at V and 4 bases at J, with 1 base between. Germline-derived CDR1 and CDR2 are MGHRA and YSYEKL. CDR3 region: CASSQYNEQFF. The CDR3 DNA follows: TGCGCCAGCAGCCAGTACAATGAGCAGTTCTTC.

CDR3 nucleotide sequence: TGTGCCAGCAGCTTGTTGGGGACAGGCTTCAATGAGCAGTTCTTC. Protein sequence: CASSLLGTGFNEQFF. This sequence joins TRBV5-4 and TRBJ2-1, with 8 bases aligning to TRBD1. Trimming at V came to 1 base and at J to 6 bases, leaving 6 bases not matched to a gene. Germline V gene lookup returns CDR1 SGHNT and CDR2 YYREEE (reference sequence). CDR3 length equals 15 residues.

The V and J genes are TRBV20-1 and TRBJ1-1; D ambiguous. Germline CDR1 is DFQATT and CDR2 is SNEGSKA (reference sequence). This CDR3 comprises 11 residues. Trimming shortened V by 8 bases and J by 1 base, and 8 bases separated the two germline ends. The CDR3 sequence: CSWPPNTEAFF. The CDR3 coding sequence is TGCAGTTGGCCCCCGAACACTGAAGCTTTCTTT.

V gene TRBV6-5 combines with J gene TRBJ1-2; D gene uncertain. Germline CDR1 and CDR2: MNHEY and SVGAGI. Trimming shortened V by 5 bases and J by 8 bases, and 9 bases separated the two germline ends. The CDR3 is made up of 11 amino acids. The CDR3 region has the DNA TGTGCCAGCAGTGGTGCTCAGGGCTACACCTTC. Translation gives CASSGAQGYTF.

A few counts support this clone. This chain joins TRBV6-5 and TRBJ1-3; TRBD1 is a possible D gene (5 bases). Germline values: CDR1 MNHEY, CDR2 SVGAGI. V was pared by 4 bases and J by 0 bases, with 10 bases between. This CDR3 comprises 15 residues. This CDR3 is CASSSRGYSGNTIYF. DNA for the CDR3: TGTGCCAGCAGTTCCCGGGGGTACTCTGGAAACACCATATATTTT.

The J gene is TRBJ1-2, the V gene TRBV19; 8 bases agree with TRBD1. The CDR3 totals 15 residues. V shed 5 bases and J 9 bases; nucleotides not matched to a gene: 14. CDR1 and CDR2 (germline): LNHDA, SQIVND (reference sequence). CDR3 coding DNA: TGTGCCAGTAGTCCTCTACAGGACAGGGCGTGGAGCTACACCTTC. Encoded protein: CASSPLQDRAWSYTF.

This chain uses TRBV2 with TRBJ2-3; D not resolved. The germline CDR1 and CDR2 sequences are SNHLY and FYNNEI. V lost 3 bases and J lost 2, with 15 bases in between. The CDR3 consists of 16 residues. Here the CDR3 DNA reads TGTGCCAGCAGTGAGAACTTCCTGACCCTCACAGATACGCAGTATTTT. Protein sequence: CASSENFLTLTDTQYF.

The chain is built from TRBV28 and TRBJ1-2; 12 nucleotides match TRBD1. Germline trimming cut 5 bases from V and 7 bases from J; bases unmatched to any gene: 11. The germline V gene encodes CDR1 MDHEN and CDR2 SYDVKM. The CDR3 is 16 residues long. The CDR3 region is CASSPPPGQGAGGYTF. For the CDR3, the DNA is TGTGCCAGCAGTCCACCTCCGGGACAGGGGGCAGGTGGCTACACCTTC.

The chain is built from TRBV6-5 and TRBJ2-1; TRBD2 is a possible D gene (6 bases). CDR3 length: 15 residues. V lost 6 bases to trimming and J lost 9 bases, with 21 bases between them. Germline V lookup: CDR1 MNHEY, CDR2 SVGAGI. CDR3 coding DNA: TGTGCCAGCAGCCTTTTCGGGAGACCGGGCGGTGAGCAGTTCTTC. This codes for CASSLFGRPGGEQFF.

The DNA for the CDR3 is TGTGCCAGCAGCGGGACGGCCTCTGGAAACACCATATATTTT. Amino acid sequence: CASSGTASGNTIYF. The chain carries TRBV5-6 and TRBJ1-3; TRBD1 is a possible D gene (5 bases). V lost 4 bases and J 0 bases, leaving 8 bases between the germline ends. This CDR3 region has 14 residues. Germline V gives CDR1 SGHDT, CDR2 YYEEEE.

The rearrangement links TRBV6-6 to TRBJ1-4; unclear D gene. The CDR3 is made up of 13 amino acids. The germline V and J ends were trimmed by 7 bases and 5 bases, with 11 bases remaining between them. Germline-derived CDR1 and CDR2 are MNHNY and SVGAGI (reference sequence). The CDR3: CASTLYKNEKLFF. CDR3 DNA: TGTGCCAGCACCCTGTATAAGAATGAAAAACTGTTTTTT.

The genes are TRBV15 and TRBJ2-2, with D uncertain. Trimming removed 6 bases at V and 7 bases at J, with 9 bases between. The CDR3 is made up of 12 amino acids. The V gene's germline CDR1 is LNHNV and CDR2 YYDKDF (reference sequence). Here the CDR3 reads CATSIAGGELFF. The CDR3 coding sequence is TGTGCCACCAGTATCGCCGGCGGGGAGCTGTTTTTT.

The CDR3 DNA sequence: TGCAGCGTTGAAGATCCCCATACGTCCCGGACAGGGAACACCGGGGAGCTGTTTTTT. Amino acid sequence: CSVEDPHTSRTGNTGELFF. This chain joins TRBV29-1 and TRBJ2-2, with TRBD1 identical over 7 bases. V gave up 0 bases and J gave up 1 base; unmatched junction bases: 14. Germline CDR1 SQVTM, CDR2 ANQGSEA. The CDR3 is made up of 19 amino acids.

The genes are TRBV14 and TRBJ1-1; D remains unclear. V gave up 0 bases and J gave up 0 bases, with 14 bases separating them. CDR3 length: 17 residues. The V gene's germline CDR1 is SGHDN and CDR2 FVKESK. CDR3 sequence (DNA): TGTGCCAGCAGCCAAGAGGGTTGGGCACCCATGAACACTGAAGCTTTCTTT. This codes for CASSQEGWAPMNTEAFF.

This sequence joins TRBV7-6 and TRBJ2-3; D is unclear. The CDR3 extends over 12 amino acids. The V end was cut by 2 bases, the J end by 4 bases, with 4 bases between. Germline loops: CDR1 SGHVS, CDR2 FNYEAQ. CDR3 loop: CASSLPADTQYF. The CDR3 bases are TGTGCCAGCAGCTTACCGGCAGATACGCAGTATTTT.

The chain carries TRBV7-6 and TRBJ1-3; D perhaps matches TRBD1 (5 bases). CDR1 is SGHVS, CDR2 FNYEAQ, per germline. The CDR3 is 16 amino acids. Trimming pared 5 bases from V and 7 bases from J, leaving 21 bases between. The CDR3 reads CASSRHRRGDQNTIYF. The CDR3 DNA follows: TGTGCCAGCAGCCGCCACAGGCGGGGGGATCAGAACACCATATATTTT.

The J gene is TRBJ1-6, the V gene TRBV11-2; tentative D call: TRBD1 (6 bases). The CDR3 has 15 amino acids. V lost 5 bases to trimming and J lost 10 bases, with 18 bases between them. Germline values: CDR1 SGHAT, CDR2 FQNNGV. CDR3 amino acids: CASSLNRAAVSPLHF. DNA for the CDR3: TGTGCCAGCAGCCTCAACAGGGCTGCGGTCTCACCCCTCCACTTT.

The rearrangement uses TRBV10-1 and TRBJ2-5, with a possible D match to TRBD1 (6 bases). The CDR3 is 17 residues long. V was clipped by 0 bases and J by 5 bases, with 19 bases between them. The germline V gene has CDR1 WNHNN and CDR2 SYGVQD (reference sequence). The CDR3 sequence is CASSESSVSRGSETQYF. The DNA for the CDR3 is TGCGCCAGCAGTGAGTCCTCCGTCTCCAGGGGATCGGAGACCCAGTACTTC.

J is TRBJ1-1 and V is TRBV7-9; possibly TRBD1 for D (5 bases). Trimming left V 2 bases short and J 5 bases short, with 15 bases between. This CDR3 region has 15 residues. The V gene's germline CDR1 is SEHNR and CDR2 FQNEAQ (reference sequence). CDR3 protein: CASSLSSAGRTEAFF. The CDR3 DNA sequence: TGTGCCAGCAGCTTATCGAGTGCAGGGAGGACTGAAGCTTTCTTT.

This chain connects TRBV9 to TRBJ2-1, with 9 nucleotides matching TRBD2. V shed 0 bases and J 4 bases; nucleotides not matched to a gene: 14. The CDR3 runs to 19 residues. CDR1 and CDR2 (germline): SGDLS, YYNGEE. CDR3 sequence reads: CASSVGTSEIYHKYNEQFF. The CDR3 region has the DNA TGTGCCAGCAGCGTAGGGACTAGCGAGATTTACCACAAATACAATGAGCAGTTCTTC.